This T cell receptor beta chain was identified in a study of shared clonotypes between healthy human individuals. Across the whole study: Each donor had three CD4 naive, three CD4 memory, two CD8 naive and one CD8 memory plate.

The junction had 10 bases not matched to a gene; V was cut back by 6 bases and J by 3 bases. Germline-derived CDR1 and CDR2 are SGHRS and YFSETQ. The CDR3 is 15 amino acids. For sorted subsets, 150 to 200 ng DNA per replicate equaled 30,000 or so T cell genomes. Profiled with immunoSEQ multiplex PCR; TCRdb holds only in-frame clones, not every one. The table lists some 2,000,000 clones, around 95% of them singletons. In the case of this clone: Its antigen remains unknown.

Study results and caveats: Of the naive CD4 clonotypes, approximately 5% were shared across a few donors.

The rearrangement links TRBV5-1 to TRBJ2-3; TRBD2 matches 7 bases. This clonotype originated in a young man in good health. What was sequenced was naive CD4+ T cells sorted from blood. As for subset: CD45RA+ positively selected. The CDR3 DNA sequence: TGCGCCAGCACCAATGGGGGGGATCGTACAGATACGCAGTATTTT. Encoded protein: CASTNGGDRTDTQYF. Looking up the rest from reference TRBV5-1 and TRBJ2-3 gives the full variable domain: KAGVTQTPRYLIKTRGQQVTLSCSPISGHRSVSWYQQTPGQGLQFLFEYFSETQRNKGNFPGRFSGRQFSNSRSEMNVSTLELGDSALYLCASTNGGDRTDTQYFGPGTRLTVL.